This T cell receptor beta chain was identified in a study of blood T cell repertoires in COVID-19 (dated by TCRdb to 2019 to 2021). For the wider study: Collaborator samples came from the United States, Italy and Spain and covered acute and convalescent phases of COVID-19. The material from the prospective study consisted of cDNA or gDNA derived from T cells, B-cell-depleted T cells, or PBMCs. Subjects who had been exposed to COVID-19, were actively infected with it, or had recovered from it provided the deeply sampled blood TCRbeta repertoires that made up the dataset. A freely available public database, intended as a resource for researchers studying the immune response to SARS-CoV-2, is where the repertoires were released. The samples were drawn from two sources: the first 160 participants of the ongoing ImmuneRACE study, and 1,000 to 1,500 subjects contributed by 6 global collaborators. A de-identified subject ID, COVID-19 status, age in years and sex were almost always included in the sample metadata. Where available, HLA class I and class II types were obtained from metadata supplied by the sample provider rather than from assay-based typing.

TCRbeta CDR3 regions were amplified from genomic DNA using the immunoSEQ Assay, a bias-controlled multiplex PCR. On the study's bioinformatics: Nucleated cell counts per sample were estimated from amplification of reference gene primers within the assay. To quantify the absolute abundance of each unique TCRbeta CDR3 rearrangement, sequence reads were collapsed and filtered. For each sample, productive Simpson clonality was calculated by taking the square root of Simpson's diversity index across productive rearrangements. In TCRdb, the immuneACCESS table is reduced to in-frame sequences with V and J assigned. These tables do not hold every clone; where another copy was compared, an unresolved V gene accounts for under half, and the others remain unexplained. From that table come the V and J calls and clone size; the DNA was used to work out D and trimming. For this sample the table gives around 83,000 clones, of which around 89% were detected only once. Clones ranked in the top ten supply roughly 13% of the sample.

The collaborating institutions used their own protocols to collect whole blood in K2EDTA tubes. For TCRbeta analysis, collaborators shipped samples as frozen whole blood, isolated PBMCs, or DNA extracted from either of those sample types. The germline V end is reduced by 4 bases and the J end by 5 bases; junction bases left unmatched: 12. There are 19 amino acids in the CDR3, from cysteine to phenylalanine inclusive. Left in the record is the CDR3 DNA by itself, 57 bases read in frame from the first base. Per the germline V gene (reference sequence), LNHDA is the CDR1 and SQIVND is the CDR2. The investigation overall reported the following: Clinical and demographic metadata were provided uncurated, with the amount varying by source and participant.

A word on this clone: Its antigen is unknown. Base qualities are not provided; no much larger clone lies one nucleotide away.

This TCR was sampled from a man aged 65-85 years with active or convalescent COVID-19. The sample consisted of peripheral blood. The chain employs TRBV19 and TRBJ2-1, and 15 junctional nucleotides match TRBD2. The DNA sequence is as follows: TGTGCCAGTAGTAATCCCAGGACTAGCGGGAGGGCCCCCCACAATGAGCAGTTCTTC. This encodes CASSNPRTSGRAPHNEQFF.